A selection of T cell receptor beta chains follows, all from one sample in a study of regulatory T cells in long-lasting Graves disease. TCRdb re-analysed the multiplex PCR reads in MiXCR, keeping a single row per CDR3 protein. The top ten hold roughly an eighth of the sample, which has about 430,000 distinct CDR3 sequences, around 23% seen once. The sequences come from peripheral blood mononuclear cells (PBMCs), collected when the disease was refractory, from a patient treated with antithyroid drugs. These receptor sequences come from a female donor with Graves disease. The CDR3 runs from the conserved cysteine through the conserved F or W. D genes are given only for firm matches. Size is stated for part of the rows, as once, few or many counts, or as a class when the clone is expanded.

clone_size	v_call	j_call	d_call	cdr3_nt	cdr3_aa
many	TRBV28	TRBJ1-2	NA	TGTGCCAGCAGTTTTGATCGGGCGGGTTATGGCTACACCTTC	CASSFDRAGYGYTF
many	TRBV24-1	TRBJ2-5	NA	TGTGCCACCAGTGATACAGGGTTGATGGAGACCCAGTACTTC	CATSDTGLMETQYF
NA	TRBV7-9	TRBJ2-5	NA	TGTGCCAGCAGCTTAGGGTCTGGGGTTCAAGAGACCCAGTACTTC	CASSLGSGVQETQYF
few	TRBV19	TRBJ2-6	NA	TGTGCCAGTAGTACGGAGCCCTCTGGGGCCAACGTCCTGACTTTC	CASSTEPSGANVLTF
few	TRBV5-1	TRBJ2-7	TRBD2	TGCGCCAGCAGCTCCGGGGGGGCTCCTGTATCCTACGAGCAGTACTTC	CASSSGGAPVSYEQYF
NA	TRBV19	TRBJ1-1	TRBD1	TGTGCCAGTAGCCAGCCGGGACAGTCGATGAACACTGAAGCTTTCTTT	CASSQPGQSMNTEAFF
many	TRBV28	TRBJ1-6	NA	TGTGCCAGCACCGCGGACAGCATCTATAATTCACCCCTCCACTTT	CASTADSIYNSPLHF
NA	TRBV24-1	TRBJ2-1	NA	TGTGCCACCAGTGATTCACAGGGATTCTACAATGAGCAGTTCTTC	CATSDSQGFYNEQFF
few	TRBV19	TRBJ1-5	NA	TGTGCCAGTAGTATAGAGGGAGTTGGCAATCAGCCCCAGCATTTT	CASSIEGVGNQPQHF
NA	TRBV29-1	TRBJ1-1	TRBD1	TGCAGCGTCGACGCAGGGGGCAGAACTGAAGCTTTCTTT	CSVDAGGRTEAFF
few	TRBV20-1	TRBJ2-5	TRBD1	TGCAGTGCGAGTACAGGGGGAACTCAAGAGACCCAGTACTTC	CSASTGGTQETQYF
NA	TRBV11-2	TRBJ2-3	TRBD2	TGTGCCAGCAGCATGGGACTAGCGGGCACAGATACGCAGTATTTT	CASSMGLAGTDTQYF
few	TRBV15	TRBJ1-2	NA	TGTGCCACCAGCAGAGGCCACGGGACGGACACTAACTATGGCTACACCTTC	CATSRGHGTDTNYGYTF
many	TRBV6-1	TRBJ1-5	NA	TGTGCCAGCAGTAGGGAGATGGCAGGCAATCAGCCCCAGCATTTT	CASSREMAGNQPQHF
NA	TRBV20-1	TRBJ1-1	TRBD1	TGCAGTGCTAGTGTAGGGACAGGGTTAACTGAAGCTTTCTTT	CSASVGTGLTEAFF
many	TRBV2	TRBJ2-7	TRBD1	TGTGCCAGCAAGGACAGGGTTGGCGAGCAGTACTTC	CASKDRVGEQYF
many	TRBV28	TRBJ2-7	NA	TGTGCCAGCATTCAACACGGGGCAGCCTACGAGCAGTACTTC	CASIQHGAAYEQYF
few	TRBV5-5	TRBJ1-5	TRBD1	TGTGCCAGCAGCTACGGGACAGGCGGATATCAGCCCCAGCATTTT	CASSYGTGGYQPQHF
NA	TRBV7-9	TRBJ2-7	NA	TGTGCCAGCAGCTTAGGAGCTTTCGCCGAGCAGTACTTC	CASSLGAFAEQYF
NA	TRBV5-6	TRBJ1-1	NA	TGTGCCAGCAGCTCCGGAGCAGGCATGGACACTGAAGCTTTCTTT	CASSSGAGMDTEAFF
NA	TRBV11-2	TRBJ2-1	TRBD2	TGTGCCAGCAGGTTGGGAGCGGGAGCCAATGAGCAGTTCTTC	CASRLGAGANEQFF
many	TRBV28	TRBJ2-7	NA	TGTGCCAGCAGCCTCGACAGAATCAGTCAGTACTTC	CASSLDRISQYF
NA	TRBV20-1	TRBJ1-5	TRBD1	TGCAGTGCGAAAGGGACAGCAAATCAGCCCCAGCATTTT	CSAKGTANQPQHF
NA	TRBV27	TRBJ1-4	TRBD1	TGTGCCAGCAGTTTACTCCCGGGACAGGGACCTGAAAAACTGTTTTTT	CASSLLPGQGPEKLFF
many	TRBV28	TRBJ2-5	TRBD2	TGTGCCAGCAGTTTAAGGCTAGCGGGAAAAGAGACCCAGTACTTC	CASSLRLAGKETQYF
many	TRBV2	TRBJ2-4	TRBD2	TGTGCCAGCAGTTTGCGGGAGGCAGCCAAAAACATTCAGTACTTC	CASSLREAAKNIQYF
NA	TRBV13	TRBJ2-7	NA	TGTGCCAGCAGCCGGGACGTTGCGGGACTCTACGAGCAGTACTTC	CASSRDVAGLYEQYF
many	TRBV15	TRBJ1-5	NA	TGTGCCACCAGCAGAGGTGCAGGGGCACAGCCCCAGCATTTT	CATSRGAGAQPQHF
many	TRBV28	TRBJ2-7	TRBD2	TGTGCCAGCAGTGGGACTAGCGGGAGAAGGTCGGAGCAGTACTTC	CASSGTSGRRSEQYF
NA	TRBV5-4	TRBJ2-5	NA	TGTGCCAGCAGCTTTGGGATACCAGGCCCCCAAGAGACCCAGTACTTC	CASSFGIPGPQETQYF
NA	TRBV27	TRBJ2-5	NA	TGTGCCAGCGGGTATTGGGGGCAAGAGACCCAGTACTTC	CASGYWGQETQYF
few	TRBV20-1	TRBJ2-7	NA	TGCAGTGCTACAGGAGAAGGCGTCTCCTACGAGCAGTACTTC	CSATGEGVSYEQYF
many	TRBV3-1	TRBJ2-7	TRBD1	TGTGCCAGCAGCCCACAGGGGGGTGAGCAGTACTTC	CASSPQGGEQYF
many	TRBV5-1	TRBJ2-7	TRBD2	TGCGCCAGCAGCTTGAACGTGGGAGCGGGAGTGTCAGAGCAGTACTTC	CASSLNVGAGVSEQYF
NA	TRBV7-9	TRBJ2-5	NA	TGTGCCAGCAGCCAGGACTATCGACAGACCCAGTACTTC	CASSQDYRQTQYF
NA	TRBV2	TRBJ2-5	NA	TGTGCCAGTGCGGAGCCTGGGGGCCCACAAGAGACCCAGTACTTC	CASAEPGGPQETQYF
NA	TRBV30	TRBJ1-2	NA	TGTGCCTGGAGCGAACAAGTCGGCCACTATGGCTACACCTTC	CAWSEQVGHYGYTF
many	TRBV2	TRBJ2-7	TRBD2	TGTGCCAGCAGACGGACTAGCGGGAGTTCGGGGTACGAGCAGTACTTC	CASRRTSGSSGYEQYF
many	TRBV20-1	TRBJ2-5	TRBD2	TGCAGTGCTAGAGAGAGCGGGAGTGAGACCCAGTACTTC	CSARESGSETQYF
NA	TRBV12-3/TRBV12-4	TRBJ2-3	NA	TGTGCCAGCAGCAACGACAGGGACTGGGGAGATACGCAGTATTTT	CASSNDRDWGDTQYF
many	TRBV28	TRBJ2-7	NA	TGTGCCAGCAGCTCCCGGGGAGGGGGCTCCTACGAGCAGTACTTC	CASSSRGGGSYEQYF
many	TRBV27	TRBJ1-1	NA	TGTGCCAGCAGTTTAGGGGGTCAGAACACTGAAGCTTTCTTT	CASSLGGQNTEAFF
few	TRBV2	TRBJ2-1	NA	TGTGCCAGCCCCGGGGCGGTCTCCTACAATGAGCAGTTCTTC	CASPGAVSYNEQFF
NA	TRBV25-1	TRBJ1-3	NA	TGTGCCAGCAGTGATAGCGGACCGGGAATGCCTAAGACTGGAAACACCATATATTTT	CASSDSGPGMPKTGNTIYF
many	TRBV7-2	TRBJ2-7	TRBD2	TGTGCCAGCAGCTCACGGGAGGGGAGCTCCTACGAGCAGTACTTC	CASSSREGSSYEQYF
few	TRBV9	TRBJ2-5	TRBD2	TGTGCCAGCAGCGCTGCCCGAACTAGCGGGTACGGGGCCCAGTACTTC	CASSAARTSGYGAQYF